This T cell receptor beta chain derives from a study of blood T cell repertoires in COVID-19. Background on the study: Sites across the United States, Italy and Spain contributed samples from acute and convalescent COVID-19.

CDR1 SGHNT and CDR2 YYREEE come from the germline V gene (reference sequence). The CDR3 sequence is 15 residues long. Trimming cost V 0 bases and J 4 bases; bases outside gene matches: 2. Per the original methods: By means of reference gene primer amplification, nucleated cell counts were estimated. This table comes from immunoSEQ multiplex PCR, and its TCRdb copy is limited to in-frame clones, with some not included. Clonal size and the V and J genes are those of that table, whereas D and trimming came from the DNA. Among 68,000 or so clones, 85% to 90% were seen once, and the ten largest hold 2.5% to 3%.

Sequenced: peripheral blood. This chain connects TRBV5-4 to TRBJ2-5, with TRBD2 identical over 11 bases. This receptor was taken from a middle-aged man with acute or convalescent COVID-19. Here the CDR3 DNA reads TGTGCCAGCAGCTTGGTTCTAGCGGGGGGAGAGACCCAGTACTTC. Its protein product is CASSLVLAGGETQYF.